A single sample gave rise to the 14 T cell receptor beta chains below, sequenced in a study of PD-L1 blockade in urothelial cancer. Repertoires were generated with immunoSEQ multiplex PCR, while TCRdb's copy carries only in-frame clones and drops some. The table has roughly 120,000 clones, 80% to 90% seen once. Time point here: peripheral blood 6 weeks after treatment start. The source material was PBMCs, sampled around atezolizumab (anti-PD-L1) treatment. Source of these receptors: a man between 60 and 70 years old with urothelial cancer.

The sample holds one count of this clone. The V and J genes are TRBV11-2 and TRBJ1-3; D gene unclear. The CDR3 has 16 amino acids. Trimming removed 1 base from V and 0 bases from J, with 10 bases in between. The V gene's germline CDR1 is SGHAT and CDR2 FQNNGV. CDR3 amino acids: CASSLGWRLSGNTIYF. CDR3 DNA sequence: TGTGCCAGCAGCTTAGGTTGGCGGCTCTCTGGAAACACCATATATTTT.

This clone has a single count. The rearrangement joins TRBV7-3 to TRBJ2-1, with 9 bases identical to TRBD2. The CDR3 consists of 15 residues. Trimming at V came to 6 bases and at J to 6 bases, leaving 9 bases not matched to a gene. Germline V gene lookup returns CDR1 SGHTA and CDR2 FQGTGA. CDR3 residues: CASSLTSGPINEQFF. The CDR3 DNA is TGTGCCAGCAGTCTGACTAGCGGCCCCATCAATGAGCAGTTCTTC.

The chain couples TRBV28 to TRBJ1-2, with 7 bases matching TRBD1. The CDR3 runs to 16 residues. Germline CDR1 reads MDHEN; CDR2 reads SYDVKM. The CDR3 region is CALSPHIETGYNGYTF. CDR3 nucleotides: TGTGCGCTGAGCCCACACATAGAGACAGGGTATAATGGCTACACCTTC.

The rearrangement joins TRBV9 to TRBJ2-1; 7 positions match TRBD2. The ends lost 1 base at V and 7 bases at J; junction bases unmatched: 8. From germline, CDR1 is SGDLS and CDR2 YYNGEE. There are 15 residues in the CDR3. The CDR3 spells CASSVRDYSGNEQFF. The CDR3 DNA reads TGTGCCAGCAGCGTAAGGGACTACAGTGGAAATGAGCAGTTCTTC.

The chain carries TRBV7-2 and TRBJ1-4; 9 bases are shared with TRBD1. The V segment lost 7 bases and the J segment 7 bases; nucleotides outside the gene matches: 10. This CDR3 spans 15 amino acids. The germline V gene encodes CDR1 SGHTA and CDR2 FQGNSA. The CDR3 DNA reads TGTGCCAGCACCACCCTACAGGGGGCTTTTGAAAAACTGTTTTTT. Amino acids: CASTTLQGAFEKLFF.

The V gene is TRBV14, the J gene TRBJ2-5; possible D gene TRBD2, 6 bases. Germline CDR1 reads SGHDN; CDR2 reads FVKESK. V was shortened by 2 bases and J by 5 bases, with 21 bases between the two germline ends. This CDR3 comprises 17 residues. In nucleotides, the CDR3 is TGTGCCAGCAGCCAAATAGGAGGGAGTGTTGTTGGGGAGACCCAGTACTTC. Its protein product is CASSQIGGSVVGETQYF.

V is TRBV5-1 and J is TRBJ2-5; 7 bases align to TRBD1. The CDR3 is 15 amino acids. V lost 2 bases to trimming and J lost 5 bases; unmatched junction nucleotides: 9. Germline loops: CDR1 SGHRS, CDR2 YFSETQ. CDR3 region: CASSLQNRGKETQYF. The CDR3 DNA reads TGCGCCAGCAGCTTACAGAACAGGGGCAAGGAGACCCAGTACTTC.

The genes are TRBV30 and TRBJ2-2; no definite D call. Trimming took 0 bases from V and 4 from J, leaving 6 bases between them. CDR3 length: 13 amino acids. Germline-derived CDR1 and CDR2 are GTSNPN and SVGIG (reference sequence). The chain's CDR3 is CAWSVSSTGELFF. The CDR3 coding sequence is TGTGCCTGGAGTGTGAGTTCCACCGGGGAGCTGTTTTTT.

Only a few counts were recorded for this clone. This chain links TRBV7-9 with TRBJ1-2; 9 nucleotides match TRBD1. This CDR3 is built from 15 residues. Trimming at V came to 5 bases and at J to 4 bases, leaving 8 bases not matched to a gene. CDR1 is SEHNR and CDR2 is FQNEAQ in the germline V gene (reference sequence). Here the CDR3 reads CASSLRQGGGYGYTF. The CDR3 nucleotides are TGTGCCAGCAGCCTTAGACAGGGGGGAGGCTATGGCTACACCTTC.

The J gene is TRBJ1-5, the V gene TRBV10-1, with D tentatively TRBD1 (5 bases). The CDR3 extends over 16 amino acids. Looked up from germline, CDR1 is WNHNN and CDR2 is SYGVQD (reference sequence). The V end was cut by 3 bases, the J end by 0 bases, with 12 bases between. The CDR3 DNA reads TGCGCCAGCAGTGATTATAGGGACTCTAGCAATCAGCCCCAGCATTTT. Residues: CASSDYRDSSNQPQHF.

V and J are TRBV7-2 and TRBJ2-2, with D possibly matching TRBD2 (6 bases). The V gene's germline CDR1 is SGHTA and CDR2 FQGNSA. V was shortened by 6 bases and J by 5 bases, with 13 bases between the two germline ends. The CDR3 sequence is 14 residues long. This chain's CDR3 is CASRDYIITGELFF. DNA of the CDR3: TGTGCCAGCAGGGACTATATTATTACCGGGGAGCTGTTTTTT. Variable domain in full (rest from reference TRBV7-2 and TRBJ2-2): GAGVSQSPSNKVTEKGKDVELRCDPISGHTALYWYRQSLGQGLEFLIYFQGNSAPDKSGLPSDRFSAERTGGSVSTLTIQRTQQEDSAVYLCASRDYIITGELFFGEGSRLTVL.

The chain joins TRBV15 to TRBJ2-2, with D hard to call. Trimming shortened V by 0 bases and J by 6 bases, and 8 bases separated the two germline ends. The germline V gene has CDR1 LNHNV and CDR2 YYDKDF (reference sequence). The CDR3 covers 14 residues. DNA of the CDR3: TGTGCCACCAGCAGAGATCTCTACGCCGGGGAGCTGTTTTTT. The encoded protein is CATSRDLYAGELFF.

In nucleotides, the CDR3 is TGTGCCAGCGTCACGGGTCCCCCGGGCTACACCTTC. Its translation is CASVTGPPGYTF. This chain links TRBV21-1 with TRBJ1-2. TRBV21-1 is given as a pseudogene. CDR3 length equals 12 residues.

This clone was counted a single time. This chain links TRBV9 with TRBJ2-2, with 9 nucleotides matching TRBD2. V was clipped by 3 bases and J by 7 bases; unmatched bases: 13. Germline CDR1 SGDLS, CDR2 YYNGEE. The CDR3 length is 17 residues. The CDR3 bases are TGTGCCAGCAGCGGTGTTATAGCGGGAGATTTTAGCGGGGAGCTGTTTTTT. Translation gives CASSGVIAGDFSGELFF. Based on the CDR3 plus reference TRBV9 and TRBJ2-2, the full variable domain is DSGVTQTPKHLITATGQRVTLRCSPRSGDLSVYWYQQSLDQGLQFLIQYYNGEERAKGNILERFSAQQFPDLHSELNLSSLELGDSALYFCASSGVIAGDFSGELFFGEGSRLTVL.